These T cell receptor beta chains were read from a single sample in a study of T-cell reconstitution after alpha-beta-depleted transplantation in children. TCRdb redid the calling of the PCR reads with MiXCR, one entry per CDR3 protein. The table has about 17,000 distinct CDR3 sequences, roughly an eighth seen once. Specimen: PBMCs, mostly from graft donor cells, collected 180 days after TCRalphabeta/CD19-depleted stem cell transplant. Receptor source: a boy in the first two years of life who had a stem cell transplant for Wiskott-Aldrich syndrome, so the T cells may come from the graft donor. CDR3s include the opening cysteine and the closing phenylalanine or tryptophan. Fields, in order: V gene, CDR3 protein.

TRBV6-5	CASGGVGGGEQFF
TRBV6-5	CASTTGGETQYF
TRBV6-1	CASSGRQGSTYEQYF
TRBV30	CAWSVRVGQPQHF
TRBV7-9	CASSFDLNTEAFF
TRBV6-9	CASSSTGYEQYF
TRBV11-1	CASSLAAGGLAITDTQYF
TRBV5-1	CASSAGTQIIYEQYF
TRBV28	CASSLFDRAGYTF
TRBV13	CASSRLTGFANTGELFF
TRBV27	CASSSLLAGTKETQYF
TRBV11-2	CASSRTRVSSGRAVSEQFF
TRBV7-2	CASSSMRWGVQYF
TRBV2	CASSPNRNYGYTF
TRBV5-1	CASTPSGRADNEQFF
TRBV27	CATSSRAAFQQYF
TRBV7-6	CASSFLGGTSRLAGNNEQFF
TRBV5-1	CASSWTGWNTEAFF
TRBV5-1	CASSREGVPYEQYF
TRBV5-1	CASRRDTDDYEQYF
TRBV9	CASSVEQGSYEQYF
TRBV20-1	CSASEGAKEQYF
TRBV3-1	CASSQGGQPQHF
TRBV14	CASSQDLSPSSARWGTEAFF
TRBV6-1	CASRLSGSRTDTQYF
TRBV19	CASSFFGFHEQYF
TRBV10-3	CAIRSGQGGNTIYF
TRBV6-1	CASSQTGTGELFF
TRBV7-9	CASSQGGDTQYF
TRBV10-3	CAVQQGLSEKLFF
TRBV5-1	CASSLGPGFTYEQYF
TRBV12-3/TRBV12-4	CASTEQGGENQPQHF
TRBV6-1	CASSRGLAVSTDTQYF
TRBV12-3/TRBV12-4	CASSSGGSRSYNEQFF
TRBV10-3	CAISDWTSGRYEQYF
TRBV7-9	CASSLVWGPETQYF
TRBV28	CASNYRGYDEQYF
TRBV7-9	CASSLAGQGNHPQHF
TRBV5-4	CASSFAGVKDTQYF
TRBV28	CASSLWRGGNEQYF
TRBV20-1	CSARQGHEQYF
TRBV5-1	CASSFGTNTEAFF
TRBV27	CASTRRTGNSGANGLTF
TRBV7-8	CASSLASATEAFF
TRBV20-1	CSASRDSGTETQYF
TRBV7-2	CASSAGFYEQYF
TRBV12-3/TRBV12-4	CASSLDLMNTEAFF
TRBV20-1	CSARVGPKNTEAFF
TRBV28	CASAQGHLHSNQPQHF
TRBV28	CASSLWGQGASGANVLTF
TRBV29-1	CSVEIRVGTEAFF
TRBV7-9	CASSRPRFFHTGEQFF
TRBV9	CASTAMSSTGELFF
TRBV12-3/TRBV12-4	CASTLILANEQFF